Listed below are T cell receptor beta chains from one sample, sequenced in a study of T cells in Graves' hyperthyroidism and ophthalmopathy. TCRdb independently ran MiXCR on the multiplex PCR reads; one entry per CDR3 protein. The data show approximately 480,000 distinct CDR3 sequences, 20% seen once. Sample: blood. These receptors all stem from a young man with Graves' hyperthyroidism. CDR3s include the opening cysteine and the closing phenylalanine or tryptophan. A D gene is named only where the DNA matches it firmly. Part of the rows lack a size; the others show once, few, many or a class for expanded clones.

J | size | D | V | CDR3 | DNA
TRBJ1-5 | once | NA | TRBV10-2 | CASSDAGHSNQPQHF | TGCGCCAGCAGTGATGCGGGACATAGCAATCAGCCCCAGCATTTT
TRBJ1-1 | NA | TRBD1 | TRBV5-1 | CAGSQGTANTEAFF | TGCGCCGGCAGCCAAGGGACAGCGAACACTGAAGCTTTCTTT
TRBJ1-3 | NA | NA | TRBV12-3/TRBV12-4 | CASLRTGSGNTIYF | TGTGCCAGCCTCCGCACTGGCTCTGGAAACACCATATATTTT
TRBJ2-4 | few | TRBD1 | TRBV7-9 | CASSLGTAAGGGNIQYF | TGTGCCAGCAGCTTGGGGACAGCAGCAGGGGGCGGAAACATTCAGTACTTC
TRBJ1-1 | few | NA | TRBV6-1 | CASRPMRDRTEAFF | TGTGCCAGCCGACCCATGAGGGATCGCACTGAAGCTTTCTTT
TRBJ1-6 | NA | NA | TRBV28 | CASSSRRENSPLHF | TGTGCCAGCAGTTCCCGCAGGGAAAATTCACCCCTCCACTTT
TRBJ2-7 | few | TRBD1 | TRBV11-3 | CASSPRGREQYF | TGTGCCAGCAGCCCCAGGGGGCGAGAGCAGTACTTC
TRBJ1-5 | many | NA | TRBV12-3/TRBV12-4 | CASSLSGKQPQHF | TGTGCCAGCAGTTTAAGTGGGAAACAGCCCCAGCATTTT
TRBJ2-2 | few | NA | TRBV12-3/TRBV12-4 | CASSPPYSGPTGELFF | TGTGCCAGCAGTCCACCCTACTCGGGCCCTACCGGGGAGCTGTTTTTT
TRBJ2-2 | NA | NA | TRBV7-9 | CASYGSNTGELFF | TGTGCCAGCTACGGCTCGAACACCGGGGAGCTGTTTTTT
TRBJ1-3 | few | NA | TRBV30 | CAWSISTIYF | TGTGCCTGGAGTATTAGTACCATATATTTT
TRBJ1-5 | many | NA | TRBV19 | CASSISGYSNQPQHF | TGTGCCAGTAGTATTTCCGGATATAGCAATCAGCCCCAGCATTTT
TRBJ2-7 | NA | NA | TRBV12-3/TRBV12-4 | CASSFTGSARPYEQYF | TGTGCCAGCAGTTTTACCGGCAGCGCGAGGCCATACGAGCAGTACTTC
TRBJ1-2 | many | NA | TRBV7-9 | CASSLIENTF | TGTGCCAGCAGCTTAATCGAGAACACCTTC
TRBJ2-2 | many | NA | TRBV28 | CASRLRPGELFF | TGTGCCAGCAGGTTAAGACCCGGGGAGCTGTTTTTT
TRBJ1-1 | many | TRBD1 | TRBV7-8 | CASSFGTVTEAFF | TGTGCCAGCAGCTTTGGGACAGTCACTGAAGCTTTCTTT
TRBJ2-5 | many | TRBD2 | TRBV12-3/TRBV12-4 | CASNRRGGTGVETQYF | TGTGCCAGCAATCGGCGGGGGGGAACGGGAGTAGAGACCCAGTACTTC
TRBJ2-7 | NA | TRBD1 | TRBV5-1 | CASSLGWTGTYEQYF | TGCGCCAGCAGCTTGGGATGGACAGGGACCTACGAGCAGTACTTC
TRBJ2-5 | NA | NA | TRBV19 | CASSMYGRGETQYF | TGTGCCAGTAGTATGTACGGGCGAGGGGAGACCCAGTACTTC
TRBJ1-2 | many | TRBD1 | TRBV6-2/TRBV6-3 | CASSFGQGARGYTF | TGTGCCAGCAGTTTCGGACAGGGGGCGCGTGGCTACACCTTC
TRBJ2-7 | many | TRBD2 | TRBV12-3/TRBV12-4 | CASSLLSWVAGGNEQYF | TGTGCCAGCAGTCTCCTATCTTGGGTAGCGGGGGGGAACGAGCAGTACTTC
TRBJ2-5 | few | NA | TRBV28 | CASRTIRETQYF | TGTGCCAGCCGGACTATCCGGGAGACCCAGTACTTC
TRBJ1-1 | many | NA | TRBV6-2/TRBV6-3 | CASSFTGMRDTEAFF | TGTGCCAGCAGTTTTACAGGGATGCGCGACACTGAAGCTTTCTTT
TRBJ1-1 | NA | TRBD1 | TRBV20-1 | CSGDRGEHTEAFF | TGCAGTGGGGACAGGGGGGAACACACTGAAGCTTTCTTT
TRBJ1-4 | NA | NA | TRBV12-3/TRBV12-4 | CASSLQGEKLFF | TGTGCCAGCAGTTTACAAGGGGAAAAACTGTTTTTT
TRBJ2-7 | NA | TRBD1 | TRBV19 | CASSMKTGTGSGEQYF | TGTGCCAGTAGTATGAAAACCGGGACAGGGTCCGGGGAGCAGTACTTC
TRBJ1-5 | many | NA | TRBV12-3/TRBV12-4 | CASSFWGVSNQPQHF | TGTGCCAGCAGTTTCTGGGGGGTTTCGAATCAGCCCCAGCATTTT
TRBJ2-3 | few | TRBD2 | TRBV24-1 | CATSDAKRGVTDTQYF | TGTGCCACCAGTGATGCAAAGCGGGGGGTCACAGATACGCAGTATTTT
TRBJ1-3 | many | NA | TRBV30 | CAWMNSLGNTIYF | TGTGCCTGGATGAACAGCCTGGGAAACACCATATATTTT
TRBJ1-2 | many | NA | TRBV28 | CASRRYERGYTF | TGTGCCAGCAGGCGGTACGAGCGTGGCTACACCTTC
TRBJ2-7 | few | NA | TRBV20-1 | CSARDQGGQYF | TGCAGTGCTAGAGATCAGGGCGGGCAGTACTTC
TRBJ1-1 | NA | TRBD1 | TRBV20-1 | CSAYGGDREGTEAFF | TGCAGTGCTTATGGGGGAGACAGGGAGGGCACTGAAGCTTTCTTT
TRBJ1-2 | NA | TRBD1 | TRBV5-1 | CASSSTGGLEYGYTF | TGCGCCAGCAGCTCCACAGGGGGCTTGGAGTATGGCTACACCTTC
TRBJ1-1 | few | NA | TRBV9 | CASSVGFPQGNTEAFF | TGTGCCAGCAGCGTAGGATTCCCACAGGGGAACACTGAAGCTTTCTTT
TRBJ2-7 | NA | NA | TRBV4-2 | CASSQEWAGVSYEQYF | TGTGCCAGCAGCCAAGAGTGGGCAGGGGTTTCTTACGAGCAGTACTTC
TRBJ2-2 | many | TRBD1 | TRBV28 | CASSNAGTGNTGELFF | TGTGCCAGCAGTAACGCCGGGACAGGGAACACCGGGGAGCTGTTTTTT
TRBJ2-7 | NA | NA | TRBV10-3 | CAISEVGVRDYEQYF | TGTGCCATCAGTGAAGTCGGGGTCCGTGACTACGAGCAGTACTTC
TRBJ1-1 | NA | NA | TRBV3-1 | CASCQPRQNTEAFF | TGTGCCAGCTGCCAACCTCGACAGAACACTGAAGCTTTCTTT
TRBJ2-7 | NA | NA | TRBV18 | CASSPRGPGTGEQYF | TGTGCCAGCTCACCACGTGGGCCAGGAACAGGCGAGCAGTACTTC